This TCR beta chain appears in the sequencing data of a study of T cells in narcolepsy. Study conclusions and caveats: Reportedly, autoreactive clonotypes were serially detected in patients' blood but not controls'. Same-patient CSF and blood CD4+ T cell clonotypes included HCRT-specific and TRIB2-specific autoreactive ones.

This clone was recorded only once. Its antigen is not known. Generated by immunoSEQ multiplex PCR, the TCRdb table keeps only in-frame clones and is missing some. The sample holds about 31,000 clones, about three quarters seen once. Germline CDR1 is LNHDA and CDR2 is SQIVND (reference sequence). The V and J ends lost 5 bases and 5 bases, in that order; junction bases with no gene match: 5. The CDR3 is 14 residues long. Source material: CD45RA- memory CD4+ T cells from PBMCs. V gene TRBV19 combines with J gene TRBJ2-1; 8 positions agree with TRBD2. The sequence derives from a human donor with narcolepsy. The CDR3 region is CASSSPSGHNEQFF. The CDR3 DNA reads TGTGCCAGTAGTTCTCCTAGCGGGCACAATGAGCAGTTCTTC.